A selection of T cell receptor beta chains follows, all from one sample in a study of blood T cell repertoires in COVID-19. The repertoire was sequenced with immunoSEQ multiplex PCR; TCRdb's copy has only in-frame clones and lacks some. The sample has 130,000 or so clones; 86% are singletons. The specimen sequenced was peripheral blood. These receptors originate from a woman aged 60 to 75 with acute or convalescent COVID-19. The CDR3 runs from the conserved cysteine through the conserved F or W. Each record gives: D gene, V gene, clone size, J gene, CDR3 protein, CDR3 DNA. D genes are given only for firm matches. Not all rows give a size; the values are once, few, many and, for expanded clones, a class.

d_gene: TRBD1
v_gene: TRBV5-4
abundance: NA
j_gene: TRBJ1-2
CDR3aa: CASSLWAGGPYGNGYTF
CDR3nt: TGTGCCAGCAGCTTATGGGCAGGGGGCCCTTACGGGAATGGCTACACCTTC

d_gene: TRBD1
v_gene: TRBV5-1
abundance: few
j_gene: TRBJ1-6
CDR3aa: CASSLAGQNRSPLHF
CDR3nt: TGCGCCAGCAGCTTGGCGGGACAGAATAGGTCACCCCTCCACTTT

d_gene: TRBD1
v_gene: TRBV6-5
abundance: NA
j_gene: TRBJ2-1
CDR3aa: CASTGDRVGNEQFF
CDR3nt: TGTGCCAGCACGGGGGACAGGGTCGGCAATGAGCAGTTCTTC

d_gene: TRBD1
v_gene: TRBV18
abundance: NA
j_gene: TRBJ2-7
CDR3aa: CASSPIRDRFHEQYF
CDR3nt: TGTGCCAGCTCACCTATCCGGGACAGATTCCACGAGCAGTACTTC

d_gene: TRBD2
v_gene: TRBV5-1
abundance: NA
j_gene: TRBJ2-7
CDR3aa: CASSSGLAGGPISYEQYF
CDR3nt: TGCGCCAGCAGCTCCGGACTAGCGGGGGGGCCGATCTCCTACGAGCAGTACTTC

d_gene: NA
v_gene: TRBV5-1
abundance: NA
j_gene: TRBJ1-1
CDR3aa: CASSLARGRTEAFF
CDR3nt: TGCGCCAGCAGCCTCGCCAGGGGACGGACTGAAGCTTTCTTT

d_gene: TRBD1
v_gene: TRBV27
abundance: NA
j_gene: TRBJ2-7
CDR3aa: CASSSRFGTGKGEQYF
CDR3nt: TGTGCCAGCAGTTCCCGTTTCGGGACAGGGAAGGGCGAGCAGTACTTC

d_gene: TRBD1
v_gene: TRBV5-4
abundance: NA
j_gene: TRBJ2-5
CDR3aa: CASSLAGTVTQYF
CDR3nt: TGTGCCAGCAGCTTGGCTGGGACAGTAACCCAGTACTTC

d_gene: NA
v_gene: TRBV5-1
abundance: medium-sized
j_gene: TRBJ1-2
CDR3aa: CASSLRTENYGYTF
CDR3nt: TGCGCCAGCAGCCTCAGGACAGAGAACTATGGCTACACCTTC

d_gene: NA
v_gene: TRBV4-3
abundance: NA
j_gene: TRBJ1-3
CDR3aa: CASSQELGAGNTIYF
CDR3nt: TGCGCCAGCAGCCAAGAACTGGGAGCCGGAAACACCATATATTTT

d_gene: NA
v_gene: TRBV7-2
abundance: NA
j_gene: TRBJ2-3
CDR3aa: CASSFGFSGDTQYF
CDR3nt: TGTGCCAGCAGCTTTGGCTTCTCCGGGGATACGCAGTATTTT

d_gene: TRBD1
v_gene: TRBV3-1/TRBV3-2
abundance: NA
j_gene: TRBJ2-7
CDR3aa: CASSPRDRGVTQYF
CDR3nt: TGTGCCAGCAGCCCGCGGGACAGGGGTGTAACGCAGTACTTC

d_gene: NA
v_gene: TRBV27
abundance: NA
j_gene: TRBJ2-5
CDR3aa: CASSNRGETQYF
CDR3nt: TGTGCCAGCAGTAATAGGGGGGAGACCCAGTACTTC

d_gene: NA
v_gene: TRBV2
abundance: NA
j_gene: TRBJ2-3
CDR3aa: CASMFSASVTQYF
CDR3nt: TGTGCCAGCATGTTCTCCGCTTCGGTTACGCAGTATTTT

d_gene: NA
v_gene: TRBV4-3
abundance: NA
j_gene: TRBJ2-2
CDR3aa: CASSNSGNTGELFF
CDR3nt: TGCGCCAGCAGCAACTCAGGGAACACCGGGGAGCTGTTTTTT

d_gene: NA
v_gene: TRBV9
abundance: NA
j_gene: TRBJ1-2
CDR3aa: CASSARDNRYGYTF
CDR3nt: TGTGCCAGCAGCGCTCGGGACAACCGCTATGGCTACACCTTC

d_gene: NA
v_gene: TRBV19
abundance: NA
j_gene: TRBJ1-5
CDR3aa: CASRAPAGYGNQPQHF
CDR3nt: TGTGCCAGTAGAGCCCCGGCGGGGTACGGCAATCAGCCCCAGCATTTT

d_gene: NA
v_gene: TRBV10-3
abundance: NA
j_gene: TRBJ1-2
CDR3aa: CAISDSRGPYGYTF
CDR3nt: TGTGCCATCAGTGATTCCCGGGGTCCCTATGGCTACACCTTC

d_gene: TRBD2
v_gene: TRBV7-2
abundance: NA
j_gene: TRBJ2-5
CDR3aa: CASSPSGGAETQYF
CDR3nt: TGTGCCAGCAGCCCCAGCGGGGGGGCGGAGACCCAGTACTTC

d_gene: NA
v_gene: TRBV11-3
abundance: NA
j_gene: TRBJ2-5
CDR3aa: CASSLPTPLYQETQYF
CDR3nt: TGTGCCAGCAGCTTACCCACACCCTTGTACCAAGAGACCCAGTACTTC

d_gene: NA
v_gene: TRBV25-1
abundance: NA
j_gene: TRBJ1-1
CDR3aa: CASTGQLNTEAFF
CDR3nt: TGTGCCAGCACCGGACAGTTGAACACTGAAGCTTTCTTT

d_gene: NA
v_gene: TRBV11-2
abundance: NA
j_gene: TRBJ2-3
CDR3aa: CASSFRGGTGTDTQYF
CDR3nt: TGTGCCAGCAGCTTTAGGGGGGGGACTGGCACAGATACGCAGTATTTT

d_gene: NA
v_gene: TRBV5-1
abundance: few
j_gene: TRBJ1-5
CDR3aa: CASSSDSNQPQHF
CDR3nt: TGCGCCAGCAGCTCAGATAGCAATCAGCCCCAGCATTTT

d_gene: NA
v_gene: TRBV7-3
abundance: NA
j_gene: TRBJ2-2
CDR3aa: CASSLNSVPTGELFF
CDR3nt: TGTGCCAGCAGCTTAAACTCTGTCCCCACCGGGGAGCTGTTTTTT

d_gene: TRBD2
v_gene: TRBV5-1
abundance: few
j_gene: TRBJ2-5
CDR3aa: CASSWGFSGETQYF
CDR3nt: TGCGCCAGCAGCTGGGGCTTTAGCGGGGAGACCCAGTACTTC

d_gene: TRBD2
v_gene: TRBV30
abundance: NA
j_gene: TRBJ2-3
CDR3aa: CAWTLGGGYTDTQYF
CDR3nt: TGTGCCTGGACCCTCGGGGGGGGTTACACAGATACGCAGTATTTT

d_gene: TRBD2
v_gene: TRBV6-2/TRBV6-3
abundance: NA
j_gene: TRBJ2-7
CDR3aa: CASSFTGGRQYF
CDR3nt: TGTGCCAGCAGTTTTACGGGGGGGCGGCAGTACTTC

d_gene: TRBD2
v_gene: TRBV4-2
abundance: NA
j_gene: TRBJ2-1
CDR3aa: CASSQGIAGGLSSYNEQFF
CDR3nt: TGTGCCAGCAGCCAAGGGATAGCGGGGGGGCTGAGCTCCTACAATGAGCAGTTCTTC

d_gene: TRBD1
v_gene: TRBV24-1
abundance: NA
j_gene: TRBJ1-2
CDR3aa: CATSDSDGTGLGYGYTF
CDR3nt: TGTGCCACCAGTGATTCGGACGGGACAGGGCTGGGCTATGGCTACACCTTC

d_gene: NA
v_gene: TRBV15
abundance: once
j_gene: TRBJ1-1
CDR3aa: CATSRDRRGLNTEAFF
CDR3nt: TGTGCCACCAGCAGAGATCGAAGGGGTTTGAACACTGAAGCTTTCTTT

d_gene: TRBD1
v_gene: TRBV5-4
abundance: NA
j_gene: TRBJ2-7
CDR3aa: CASSSGQGALNEQYF
CDR3nt: TGTGCCAGCAGCTCCGGACAGGGGGCGTTAAACGAGCAGTACTTC

d_gene: NA
v_gene: TRBV30
abundance: NA
j_gene: TRBJ1-2
CDR3aa: CAWSGGWGYTF
CDR3nt: TGTGCCTGGAGCGGAGGATGGGGCTACACCTTC

d_gene: NA
v_gene: TRBV4-1
abundance: NA
j_gene: TRBJ1-2
CDR3aa: CASSQGAGRDYGYTF
CDR3nt: TGCGCCAGCAGCCAAGGTGCAGGGAGGGACTATGGCTACACCTTC

d_gene: TRBD2
v_gene: TRBV3-1/TRBV3-2
abundance: few
j_gene: TRBJ2-5
CDR3aa: CASSRGGAAETQYF
CDR3nt: TGTGCCAGCAGCCGCGGGGGGGCGGCGGAGACCCAGTACTTC

d_gene: NA
v_gene: TRBV9
abundance: NA
j_gene: TRBJ1-1
CDR3aa: CASSVGRGRNTEAFF
CDR3nt: TGTGCCAGCAGCGTAGGAAGGGGAAGGAACACTGAAGCTTTCTTT

d_gene: NA
v_gene: TRBV7-6
abundance: NA
j_gene: TRBJ2-5
CDR3aa: CASSRGLTQYF
CDR3nt: TGTGCCAGCAGCCGGGGGTTGACCCAGTACTTC

d_gene: NA
v_gene: TRBV28
abundance: NA
j_gene: TRBJ2-1
CDR3aa: CASKSSSVEQFF
CDR3nt: TGTGCCAGCAAGTCGTCATCGGTTGAGCAGTTCTTC

d_gene: TRBD2
v_gene: TRBV4-1
abundance: NA
j_gene: TRBJ2-1
CDR3aa: CASSLEGAGGPHEQFF
CDR3nt: TGCGCCAGCAGCCTTGAGGGAGCGGGGGGCCCCCATGAGCAGTTCTTC

d_gene: NA
v_gene: TRBV18
abundance: NA
j_gene: TRBJ1-2
CDR3aa: CASSPDYGYTF
CDR3nt: TGTGCCAGCTCACCCGACTATGGCTACACCTTC

d_gene: TRBD1
v_gene: TRBV5-1
abundance: NA
j_gene: TRBJ2-1
CDR3aa: CASSLGDLQGANLRDEQFF
CDR3nt: TGCGCCAGCAGCTTGGGGGATTTACAGGGGGCGAATCTTAGGGATGAGCAGTTCTTC

d_gene: NA
v_gene: TRBV21-1
abundance: NA
j_gene: TRBJ1-6
CDR3aa: CASSRRQGSNNSPLHF
CDR3nt: TGTGCCAGCAGCAGGAGACAGGGATCAAATAATTCACCCCTCCACTTT

d_gene: NA
v_gene: TRBV19
abundance: NA
j_gene: TRBJ1-1
CDR3aa: CASSIGGGYTNTEAFF
CDR3nt: TGTGCCAGTAGTATTGGGGGGGGCTATACCAACACTGAAGCTTTCTTT

d_gene: TRBD2
v_gene: TRBV7-8
abundance: NA
j_gene: TRBJ2-2
CDR3aa: CASSLRTSSSDRELFF
CDR3nt: TGTGCCAGCAGCTTAAGGACTAGCTCTTCAGATCGGGAGCTGTTTTTT

d_gene: NA
v_gene: TRBV6-5
abundance: NA
j_gene: TRBJ1-2
CDR3aa: CASSNDRRLFYGYTF
CDR3nt: TGTGCCAGCAGTAATGACAGGAGACTATTCTATGGCTACACCTTC

d_gene: NA
v_gene: TRBV15
abundance: NA
j_gene: TRBJ1-4
CDR3aa: CATSRVQPNEKLFF
CDR3nt: TGTGCCACCAGCAGAGTACAGCCTAATGAAAAACTGTTTTTT

d_gene: TRBD2
v_gene: TRBV28
abundance: NA
j_gene: TRBJ2-7
CDR3aa: CASSLGGRDEQYF
CDR3nt: TGTGCCAGCAGTTTGGGGGGGAGAGACGAGCAGTACTTC

d_gene: TRBD2
v_gene: TRBV7-3
abundance: NA
j_gene: TRBJ2-2
CDR3aa: CASSPGLAVTGELFF
CDR3nt: TGTGCCAGCAGCCCGGGACTAGCTGTCACCGGGGAGCTGTTTTTT

d_gene: TRBD1
v_gene: TRBV6-6
abundance: NA
j_gene: TRBJ2-7
CDR3aa: CASSYSDRGPYYEQYF
CDR3nt: TGTGCCAGCAGTTACTCGGACAGGGGCCCTTACTACGAGCAGTACTTC

d_gene: NA
v_gene: TRBV6-5
abundance: NA
j_gene: TRBJ2-1
CDR3aa: CASSQGIAYNEQFF
CDR3nt: TGTGCCAGCAGTCAGGGCATAGCCTACAATGAGCAGTTCTTC

d_gene: TRBD1
v_gene: TRBV6-2/TRBV6-3
abundance: NA
j_gene: TRBJ1-1
CDR3aa: CASSVEQGVTEAFF
CDR3nt: TGTGCCAGCAGTGTAGAACAGGGGGTCACTGAAGCTTTCTTT

d_gene: NA
v_gene: TRBV20-1
abundance: NA
j_gene: TRBJ2-7
CDR3aa: CSARTAYEQYF
CDR3nt: TGCAGTGCGAGGACAGCCTACGAGCAGTACTTC

d_gene: NA
v_gene: TRBV12-3/TRBV12-4
abundance: NA
j_gene: TRBJ2-7
CDR3aa: CASSLGGKQYF
CDR3nt: TGTGCCAGCAGTTTAGGCGGTAAGCAGTACTTC